This passage covers 27 T cell receptor beta chains from one sample sequenced in a study of molecular identifiers for immune sequencing clone quantification. TCRdb re-called the PCR reads with MiXCR, one entry per CDR3 protein. Altogether approximately 630,000 distinct CDR3 sequences are present, 25% being singletons, with the ten largest covering 0.75% to 0.8%. Material for sequencing was naive CD8+ T cells from blood, with Jurkat cell RNA spiked in. Documented subset: FACS-sorted CD8+CD4-CCR7+CD45RA+ naive T cells. These receptors were collected from a human donor in good health. Some libraries in this study had Jurkat cell RNA spiked in.

This clonotype has ten or more counts. The J gene is TRBJ1-1, the V gene TRBV29-1; D possibly corresponds to TRBD1 (5 bases). The germline CDR1 and CDR2 sequences are SQVTM and ANQGSEA. The length of the CDR3 is 12 residues. V lost 3 bases and J 1 base, leaving 6 bases between the germline ends. CDR3 in amino acids: CSVEDTNTEAFF. DNA for the CDR3: TGCAGCGTTGAGGACACGAACACTGAAGCTTTCTTT.

This clonotype appeared many times. The CDR3 region is CASSIYTGNTEAFF. The CDR3 DNA reads as TGTGCCAGTAGTATATATACAGGGAACACTGAAGCTTTCTTT. The V call is TRBV19, the J call TRBJ1-1, with D maybe TRBD1 (5 bases). This CDR3 is 14 amino acids long. Between the trimmed V and J ends, which lost 2 bases and 1 base, there was a span of 8 bases. Germline V lookup: CDR1 LNHDA, CDR2 SQIVND (reference sequence).

This clonotype was detected ten times or more. The chain links TRBV19 to TRBJ1-5; D gene ambiguous. CDR3 size: 13 residues. V lost 5 bases and J 6 bases, leaving 11 bases between the germline ends. Germline values: CDR1 LNHDA, CDR2 SQIVND (reference sequence). This CDR3 reads CASSPTEGQPQHF. Written as DNA, the CDR3 is TGTGCCAGTAGTCCTACAGAGGGTCAGCCCCAGCATTTT.

This clonotype has at least ten counts. The CDR3 loop is CASSLGVAASTDTQYF. As DNA, the CDR3 is TGTGCCAGCAGTTTAGGGGTAGCGGCGAGCACAGATACGCAGTATTTT. V usage is TRBV27 and J usage is TRBJ2-3; D possibly corresponds to TRBD2 (6 bases). The CDR3 spans 16 residues. Germline CDR1 reads MNHEY; CDR2 reads SMNVEV (reference sequence). Trimming removed 2 bases from V and 0 bases from J, with 12 bases in between.

This rearrangement joins TRBV7-6 to TRBJ1-1, with D possibly TRBD1 on 5 matching bases. V lost 4 bases to trimming and J lost 4 bases, with 16 bases between them. The CDR3 totals 15 residues. Germline V lookup: CDR1 SGHVS, CDR2 FNYEAQ. CDR3 sequence: CASSWEPGGSTEAFF. In nucleotides, the CDR3 is TGTGCCAGCAGCTGGGAACCGGGGGGTAGCACTGAAGCTTTCTTT.

This clonotype has a handful of counts. The chain uses TRBV30 and TRBJ1-5; D remains unclear. The CDR3 extends over 15 amino acids. Trimming cost V 2 bases and J 2 bases, with 13 bases left between them. The germline gives CDR1 GTSNPN, CDR2 SVGIG (reference sequence). The CDR3 bases are TGTGCCTGGAGTCAAGGGAATGGGGGCAATCAGCCCCAGCATTTT. Translating gives CAWSQGNGGNQPQHF.

As to this clonotype: This may be a read error, as it is one base from a much larger clone. The J gene is TRBJ1-1, the V gene TRBV7-9, with a tentative D call TRBD1 (5 bases). This CDR3 has 14 amino acids. The germline V gene encodes CDR1 SEHNR and CDR2 FQNEAQ (reference sequence). V was pared by 1 base and J by 6 bases, with 12 bases between. This CDR3 reads CASSLVNRGAEAFF. The DNA of the CDR3 is TGTGCCAGCAGCTTAGTGAATCGGGGGGCTGAAGCTTTCTTT.

With regard to this clonotype: This may arise from a read error, as a much more abundant clone is one base away. The chain employs TRBV28 and TRBJ2-3; tentative D call: TRBD2 (6 bases). The V gene's germline CDR1 is MDHEN and CDR2 SYDVKM. Trimming took 3 bases from V and 10 from J, leaving 20 bases between them. This CDR3 region has 15 residues. CDR3 sequence: CASSFSVRGSDPQYF. The CDR3 nucleotides read TGTGCCAGCAGTTTTTCCGTTCGGGGGTCCGATCCGCAGTATTTT.

The chain carries TRBV13 and TRBJ1-4; weak D call: TRBD1 (5 bases). Germline CDR1 and CDR2: PRHDT and FYEKMQ (reference sequence). Trimming shortened V by 2 bases and J by 3 bases, and 13 bases separated the two germline ends. The CDR3 consists of 16 residues. In DNA, the CDR3 is TGTGCCAGCAGCTTAAAAGGGGTTGCGCCTAATGAAAAACTGTTTTTT. This gives the protein CASSLKGVAPNEKLFF.

This clonotype has more than one count but fewer than ten. The chain joins TRBV9 to TRBJ2-4; perhaps TRBD1 as D (6 bases). Trimming removed 4 bases from V and 1 base from J, with 18 bases in between. Germline V gene data show CDR1 as SGDLS and CDR2 as YYNGEE. CDR3 length: 17 amino acids. CDR3 in amino acids: CASSTFGQPSAKNIQYF. Written as DNA, the CDR3 is TGTGCCAGCAGCACCTTCGGACAGCCGTCCGCCAAAAACATTCAGTACTTC.

This clonotype was counted only a few times. The V gene is TRBV5-5, the J gene TRBJ2-3; tentatively, D is TRBD1 (6 bases). V lost 1 base to trimming and J lost 8 bases, with 14 bases between them. This CDR3 region has 14 residues. Germline CDR1 reads SGHKS; CDR2 reads YYEKEE (reference sequence). Here the CDR3 DNA reads TGTGCCAGCAGCTTGTCGGCAGGGGAAGGTACGCAGTATTTT. Protein product: CASSLSAGEGTQYF.

The chain combines TRBV9 with TRBJ2-7; perhaps TRBD2 as D (6 bases). V lost 3 bases and J 6 bases, leaving 16 bases between the germline ends. This CDR3 has 14 amino acids. Germline values: CDR1 SGDLS, CDR2 YYNGEE. CDR3 protein: CASSAGGQGAEQYF. CDR3 DNA sequence: TGTGCCAGCAGCGCCGGAGGGCAGGGCGCCGAGCAGTACTTC.

V is TRBV12-3 or TRBV12-4 and J is TRBJ1-4, with 7 bases matching TRBD1. V lost 6 bases and J lost 7; bases outside the gene matches: 5. The CDR3 sequence is 13 residues long. CDR3 protein: CASSYRGGEKLFF. The CDR3 DNA follows: TGTGCCAGCAGCTACAGGGGTGGTGAAAAACTGTTTTTT.

This clonotype has at least ten counts. The chain is built from TRBV29-1 and TRBJ2-5, with 9 bases matching TRBD1. Trimming cost V 8 bases and J 5 bases; bases outside gene matches: 6. The CDR3 runs to 12 residues. CDR1 is SQVTM, CDR2 ANQGSEA, per germline. The CDR3 sequence is CSSWDREETQYF. In nucleotides, the CDR3 is TGCAGCTCCTGGGACAGGGAGGAGACCCAGTACTTC. The complete variable domain, with remaining parts taken from reference TRBV29-1 and TRBJ2-5, reads SAVISQKPSRDICQRGTSLTIQCQVDSQVTMMFWYRQQPGQSLTLIATANQGSEATYESGFVIDKFPISRPNLTFSTLTVSNMSPEDSSIYLCSSWDREETQYFGPGTRLLVL.

The sample holds a few counts of this clonotype. This chain joins TRBV5-1 and TRBJ1-1; D might be TRBD1 (6 bases). The CDR3 runs to 14 residues. The germline V and J ends were trimmed by 7 bases and 3 bases, with 16 bases remaining between them. The germline gives CDR1 SGHRS, CDR2 YFSETQ. The CDR3 DNA reads as TGCGCCAGCTCGGGAGGGGGGGATTACACTGAAGCTTTCTTT. This gives the protein CASSGGGDYTEAFF.

About this clonotype: It may be a read error: a sequence one base away is much more abundant. V usage is TRBV29-1 and J usage is TRBJ2-1; tentatively, D is TRBD1 (5 bases). The J call is doubtful: the DNA matches TRBJ2-7 better. This CDR3 comprises 11 residues. Germline V lookup: CDR1 SQVTM, CDR2 ANQGSEA. The CDR3 DNA is TGCAGCTCCAGGGATTACAATGAGCAGTACTTC. It yields the protein CSSRDYNEQYF.

This clonotype was picked up a small number of times. In DNA, the CDR3 is TGTGCCACCCTCAGTCCCGGCAACGAGCAGTACTTC. Residues: CATLSPGNEQYF. This chain joins TRBV30 and TRBJ2-7; no clear D. The V gene lost 8 bases and the J gene lost 5 bases, with 16 bases spanning the gap. Per the germline V gene, CDR1 is GTSNPN and CDR2 is SVGIG (reference sequence). The CDR3 has 12 residues.

This clonotype was recorded many times. This chain uses TRBV4-1 with TRBJ1-1; 7 nucleotides align to TRBD1. The CDR3 runs 15 residues. Germline lookup yields CDR1 MGHRA and CDR2 YSYEKL. V gave up 4 bases and J gave up 7 bases; unmatched junction bases: 12. The CDR3 loop reads CASSLLGAGGDEAFF. The CDR3 bases are TGCGCCAGCAGCCTTTTAGGGGCAGGGGGGGATGAAGCTTTCTTT.

This clonotype was found many times. This rearrangement joins TRBV20-1 to TRBJ2-4; 7 bases are a match to TRBD1. Unmatched junction bases numbered 6, after V lost 3 bases and J lost 1 base. CDR1 and CDR2 from the germline V gene are DFQATT and SNEGSKA (reference sequence). The CDR3 runs to 15 residues. The CDR3 reads CSARNTGDAKNIQYF. CDR3 sequence (DNA): TGCAGTGCTAGGAACACAGGGGACGCCAAAAACATTCAGTACTTC.

V and J are TRBV10-3 and TRBJ1-3; D is possibly TRBD1 (6 bases). The CDR3 covers 14 residues. Per the germline V gene, CDR1 is ENHRY and CDR2 is SYGVKD. The V end lost 2 bases, the J end lost 4 bases, and 9 bases lay between the germline ends. The CDR3 DNA sequence: TGTGCCATCAGTGAGGGGGGGCGAGGAAACACCATATATTTT. This gives the protein CAISEGGRGNTIYF.

CDR3 residues: CASSLSPSVCLFF. The CDR3 region has the DNA TGTGCCAGCAGTTTATCCCCCTCGGTTTGCCTGTTTTTT. V is TRBV28 and J is TRBJ1-4; D ambiguous. The V and J ends lost 1 base and 14 bases respectively, with 14 bases between them. Germline CDR1 and CDR2: MDHEN and SYDVKM. CDR3 size: 13 residues. Based on the CDR3 plus reference TRBV28 and TRBJ1-4, the full variable domain is DVKVTQSSRYLVKRTGEKVFLECVQDMDHENMFWYRQDPGLGLRLIYFSYDVKMKEKGDIPEGYSVSREKKERFSLILESASTNQTSMYLCASSLSPSVCLFFGSGTQLSVL.

This clonotype occurred a few times. The chain is built from TRBV9 and TRBJ2-7; D might be TRBD2 (6 bases). V dropped 0 bases and J dropped 5 bases, with 12 bases sitting between them. Germline V gene lookup returns CDR1 SGDLS and CDR2 YYNGEE. The CDR3 runs 14 residues. The CDR3 loop is CASSVAGVPHEQYF. CDR3 DNA: TGTGCCAGCAGCGTAGCGGGAGTTCCCCACGAGCAGTACTTC.

The chain couples TRBV27 to TRBJ1-4; 10 nucleotides agree with TRBD1. V lost 8 bases to trimming and J lost 7 bases; unmatched junction nucleotides: 13. CDR1 is MNHEY, CDR2 SMNVEV, per germline (reference sequence). The CDR3 spans 16 residues. The CDR3 bases are TGTGCCAGCGGTCTACGACGTGGACAGGGGGTTGAAAAACTGTTTTTT. Protein sequence: CASGLRRGQGVEKLFF.

The chain recombines TRBV4-3 with TRBJ2-7; TRBD1 aligns across 7 bases. The CDR3 totals 17 residues. The germline gives CDR1 LGHNA, CDR2 YSLEER. Trimming took 2 bases from V and 2 from J; bases not matched to a gene: 12. The CDR3 is CASSQLGGVQGTYEQYF. CDR3 DNA sequence: TGCGCCAGCAGCCAACTTGGTGGGGTACAGGGGACCTACGAGCAGTACTTC.

This clonotype was seen many times. This chain joins TRBV20-1 and TRBJ2-3; D gene uncertain. CDR3 length: 12 residues. Germline assignment: CDR1 DFQATT and CDR2 SNEGSKA (reference sequence). Trimming removed 2 bases at V and 1 base at J, with 4 bases between. In DNA, the CDR3 is TGCAGTGCTAGAAGTGGCACAGATACGCAGTATTTT. Its translation is CSARSGTDTQYF.

In regard to this clonotype: A read error may explain this, as a much larger clone is one base away. The rearrangement links TRBV4-1 to TRBJ1-1; 7 bases map to TRBD1. The CDR3 is made up of 12 amino acids. CDR1 is MGHRA, CDR2 YSYEKL, per germline. The CDR3 is CASSHPGTESLF. The CDR3 DNA reads TGCGCCAGCAGCCACCCCGGGACAGAGTCGCTCTTT.

The chain is built from TRBV15 and TRBJ2-3; the D is unclear. Germline loops: CDR1 LNHNV, CDR2 YYDKDF (reference sequence). V was shortened by 0 bases and J by 7 bases, with 8 bases between the two germline ends. This CDR3 contains 13 residues. CDR3 sequence: CATSRDNAHTQYF. The CDR3 region has the DNA TGTGCCACCAGCAGAGATAATGCCCATACGCAGTATTTT.